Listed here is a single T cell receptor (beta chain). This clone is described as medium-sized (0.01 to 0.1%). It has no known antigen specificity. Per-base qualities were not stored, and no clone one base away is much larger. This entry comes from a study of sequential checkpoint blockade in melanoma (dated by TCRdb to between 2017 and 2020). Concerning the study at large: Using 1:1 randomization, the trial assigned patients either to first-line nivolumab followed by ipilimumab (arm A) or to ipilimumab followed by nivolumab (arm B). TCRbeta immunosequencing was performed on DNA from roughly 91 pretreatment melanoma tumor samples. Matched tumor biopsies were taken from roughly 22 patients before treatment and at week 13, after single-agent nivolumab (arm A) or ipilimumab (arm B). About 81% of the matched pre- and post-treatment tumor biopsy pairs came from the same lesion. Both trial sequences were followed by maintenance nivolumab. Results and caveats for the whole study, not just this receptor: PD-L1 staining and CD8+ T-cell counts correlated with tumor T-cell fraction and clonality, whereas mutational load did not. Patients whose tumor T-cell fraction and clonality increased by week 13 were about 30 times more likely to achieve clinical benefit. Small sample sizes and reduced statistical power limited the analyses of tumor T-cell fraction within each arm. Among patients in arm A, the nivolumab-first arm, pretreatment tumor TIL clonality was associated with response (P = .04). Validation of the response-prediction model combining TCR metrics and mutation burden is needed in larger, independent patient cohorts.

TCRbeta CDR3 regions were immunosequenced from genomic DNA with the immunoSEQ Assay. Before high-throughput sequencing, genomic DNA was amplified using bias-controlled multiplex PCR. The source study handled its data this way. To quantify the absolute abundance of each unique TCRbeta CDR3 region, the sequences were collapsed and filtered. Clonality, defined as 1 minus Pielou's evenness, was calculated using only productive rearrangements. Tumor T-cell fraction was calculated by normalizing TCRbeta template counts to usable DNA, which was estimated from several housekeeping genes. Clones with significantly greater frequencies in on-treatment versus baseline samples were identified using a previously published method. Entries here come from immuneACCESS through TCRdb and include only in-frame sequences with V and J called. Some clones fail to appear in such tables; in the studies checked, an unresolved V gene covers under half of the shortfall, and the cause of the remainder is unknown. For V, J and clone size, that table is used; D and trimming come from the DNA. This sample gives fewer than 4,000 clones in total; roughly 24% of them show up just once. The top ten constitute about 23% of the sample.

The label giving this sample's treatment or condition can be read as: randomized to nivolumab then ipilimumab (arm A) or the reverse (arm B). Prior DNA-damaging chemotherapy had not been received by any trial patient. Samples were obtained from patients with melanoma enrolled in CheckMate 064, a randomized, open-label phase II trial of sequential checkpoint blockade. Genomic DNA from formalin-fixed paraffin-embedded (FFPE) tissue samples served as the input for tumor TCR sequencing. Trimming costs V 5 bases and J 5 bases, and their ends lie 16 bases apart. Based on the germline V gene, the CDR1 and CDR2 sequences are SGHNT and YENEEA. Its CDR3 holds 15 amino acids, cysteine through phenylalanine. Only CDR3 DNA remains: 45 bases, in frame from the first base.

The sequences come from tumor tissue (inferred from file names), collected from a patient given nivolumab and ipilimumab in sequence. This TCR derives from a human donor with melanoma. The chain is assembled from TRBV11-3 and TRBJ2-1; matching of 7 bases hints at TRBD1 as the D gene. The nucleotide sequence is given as TGTGCCAGCAGCAGCCCAGGGGGGCAAAACAATGAGCAGTTCTTC. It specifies CASSSPGGQNNEQFF.